The clone carrying this T cell receptor (beta chain) was detected many times. The CDR3 length is 15 residues. Germline CDR1 and CDR2: SGHRS and YFSETQ. V dropped 3 bases and J dropped 3; count of bases not matched to a gene: 4. The data are from a study of CD8 T cells in ankylosing spondylitis. TCRdb re-derived calls from the 5' RACE reads in MiXCR, one entry per CDR3 protein. Of around 130,000 distinct CDR3 sequences in the sample, approximately 15% were seen once. The chain uses TRBV5-1 and TRBJ2-2, with 8 bases aligning to TRBD1. The receptor was isolated from a female donor with ankylosing spondylitis or in good health (not recorded which). The sample was blood, either unsorted or a sorted T cell fraction (not recorded which). CDR3 residues: CASSSGTGDTGELFF. The CDR3 DNA sequence: TGCGCCAGCAGCTCCGGGACAGGAGACACCGGGGAGCTGTTTTTT.